The rows below give T cell receptor beta chains drawn from one sample of a study of OX40 agonist ivuxolimab in advanced cancers. Assay: immunoSEQ multiplex PCR; the TCRdb copy retains only in-frame clones and omits some. This sample yields about 28,000 clones, of which approximately 88% are seen a single time; roughly 30% belongs to the top ten. The input for sequencing was CD4+ or CD8+ T cells sorted from blood, taken in a trial of the OX40 agonist ivuxolimab. The receptors stem from an adult with an advanced solid tumor such as melanoma, head and neck, liver or kidney cancer. Both conserved end residues are part of each CDR3. Fields, in order: D gene, J gene, clone size, V gene, CDR3 protein, CDR3 DNA. D genes are given only for firm matches. Size is omitted from some rows. Given values are once, few, many or a class for expanded clones.

d_call: TRBD2; j_call: TRBJ2-3; clone_size: -; v_call: TRBV27; cdr3_aa: CASSLFPGLAGDTQYF; cdr3_nt: TGTGCCAGCAGTTTATTTCCGGGTCTAGCGGGAGATACGCAGTATTTT
d_call: TRBD2; j_call: TRBJ2-3; clone_size: -; v_call: TRBV13; cdr3_aa: CASSPMGLAARTDTQYF; cdr3_nt: TGTGCCAGCAGCCCCATGGGACTAGCGGCGCGCACAGATACGCAGTATTTT
d_call: -; j_call: TRBJ1-1; clone_size: -; v_call: TRBV5-1; cdr3_aa: CASSLVGQNTEAFF; cdr3_nt: TGCGCCAGCAGCTTGGTGGGGCAGAACACTGAAGCTTTCTTT
d_call: TRBD2; j_call: TRBJ2-1; clone_size: -; v_call: TRBV7-3; cdr3_aa: CASSLIGLADGNEQFF; cdr3_nt: TGTGCCAGCAGCTTAATCGGACTAGCGGATGGCAATGAGCAGTTCTTC
d_call: TRBD2; j_call: TRBJ2-1; clone_size: -; v_call: TRBV2; cdr3_aa: CASSETAGGLNEQFF; cdr3_nt: TGTGCCAGCAGTGAAACGGCGGGAGGCCTCAATGAGCAGTTCTTC
d_call: -; j_call: TRBJ2-3; clone_size: -; v_call: TRBV6-6; cdr3_aa: CASSYGDPTDTQYF; cdr3_nt: TGTGCCAGCAGTTACGGGGACCCCACAGATACGCAGTATTTT
d_call: -; j_call: TRBJ2-7; clone_size: -; v_call: TRBV11-2; cdr3_aa: CASSLGRTAPGYEQYF; cdr3_nt: TGTGCCAGCAGCTTAGGGAGGACAGCACCCGGCTACGAGCAGTACTTC
d_call: -; j_call: TRBJ1-1; clone_size: -; v_call: TRBV7-2; cdr3_aa: CASSLGGASNTEAFF; cdr3_nt: TGTGCCAGCAGCTTAGGAGGGGCAAGTAACACTGAAGCTTTCTTT
d_call: TRBD2; j_call: TRBJ2-7; clone_size: -; v_call: TRBV14; cdr3_aa: CASSQWTSAYEQYF; cdr3_nt: TGTGCCAGCAGCCAGTGGACTAGCGCCTACGAGCAGTACTTC
d_call: -; j_call: TRBJ2-1; clone_size: -; v_call: TRBV6-5; cdr3_aa: CASSYSGRSTYNEQFF; cdr3_nt: TGTGCCAGCAGTTACTCGGGGAGATCCACTTACAATGAGCAGTTCTTC
d_call: TRBD2; j_call: TRBJ2-2; clone_size: -; v_call: TRBV29-1; cdr3_aa: CSVGLATVSGELFF; cdr3_nt: TGCAGCGTAGGACTAGCTACGGTATCCGGGGAGCTGTTTTTT
d_call: -; j_call: TRBJ1-4; clone_size: -; v_call: TRBV6-1; cdr3_aa: CASRSGNNEKLFF; cdr3_nt: TGTGCCAGCAGAAGCGGAAATAATGAAAAACTGTTTTTT
d_call: -; j_call: TRBJ2-6; clone_size: -; v_call: TRBV7-9; cdr3_aa: CASSLSGAGANVLTF; cdr3_nt: TGTGCCAGCAGCTTATCAGGAGCTGGGGCCAACGTCCTGACTTTC
d_call: -; j_call: TRBJ1-6; clone_size: -; v_call: TRBV11-2; cdr3_aa: CASSFGGGGSDSPLHF; cdr3_nt: TGTGCCAGCAGCTTCGGAGGTGGTGGGTCTGATTCACCCCTCCACTTT
d_call: TRBD1; j_call: TRBJ2-5; clone_size: -; v_call: TRBV2; cdr3_aa: CASRDRGLQETQYF; cdr3_nt: TGTGCCAGCAGGGACAGGGGGCTCCAAGAGACCCAGTACTTC
d_call: TRBD2; j_call: TRBJ2-1; clone_size: -; v_call: TRBV5-1; cdr3_aa: CASSFLWGLAGGPYEQFF; cdr3_nt: TGCGCCAGCAGCTTCCTTTGGGGACTAGCGGGGGGGCCGTATGAGCAGTTCTTC
d_call: TRBD2; j_call: TRBJ2-5; clone_size: -; v_call: TRBV4-1; cdr3_aa: CASSRLGLAGETQYF; cdr3_nt: TGCGCCAGCAGCCGGCTCGGACTAGCGGGGGAGACCCAGTACTTC
d_call: -; j_call: TRBJ2-7; clone_size: -; v_call: TRBV11-3; cdr3_aa: CASSLESSPGYEQYF; cdr3_nt: TGTGCCAGCAGCTTAGAATCGTCGCCGGGCTACGAGCAGTACTTC
d_call: -; j_call: TRBJ2-7; clone_size: -; v_call: TRBV11-2; cdr3_aa: CASLLGYEQYF; cdr3_nt: TGTGCCAGCCTGTTAGGCTACGAGCAGTACTTC
d_call: -; j_call: TRBJ2-2; clone_size: once; v_call: TRBV10-1; cdr3_aa: CASTPDHGGELFF; cdr3_nt: TGCGCCAGCACCCCCGACCACGGCGGGGAGCTGTTTTTT
d_call: -; j_call: TRBJ1-4; clone_size: -; v_call: TRBV28; cdr3_aa: CASSLTSKLNEKLFF; cdr3_nt: TGTGCCAGCAGTCTAACGAGCAAGCTTAATGAAAAACTGTTTTTT
d_call: TRBD2; j_call: TRBJ2-7; clone_size: -; v_call: TRBV11-3; cdr3_aa: CASSPVVRGAYEQYF; cdr3_nt: TGTGCCAGCAGCCCAGTCGTGCGGGGGGCCTACGAGCAGTACTTC
d_call: -; j_call: TRBJ2-6; clone_size: -; v_call: TRBV5-1; cdr3_aa: CASSPALWGAGANVLTF; cdr3_nt: TGCGCCAGCAGCCCCGCGCTCTGGGGGGCTGGGGCCAACGTCCTGACTTTC
d_call: TRBD1; j_call: TRBJ2-2; clone_size: few; v_call: TRBV7-9; cdr3_aa: CASSGAGTGNTGELFF; cdr3_nt: TGTGCCAGCAGCGGGGCGGGGACAGGTAACACCGGGGAGCTGTTTTTT
d_call: TRBD1; j_call: TRBJ2-1; clone_size: -; v_call: TRBV9; cdr3_aa: CASSPPGTGYGYIDEQFF; cdr3_nt: TGTGCCAGCAGCCCCCCCGGGACAGGGTATGGATATATCGATGAGCAGTTCTTC
d_call: -; j_call: TRBJ2-1; clone_size: -; v_call: TRBV13; cdr3_aa: CASSLGGNEQFF; cdr3_nt: TGTGCCAGCAGCTTAGGCGGGAATGAGCAGTTCTTC
d_call: -; j_call: TRBJ1-5; clone_size: -; v_call: TRBV28; cdr3_aa: CASSSTGTQPQHF; cdr3_nt: TGTGCCAGCAGTTCGACCGGGACCCAGCCCCAGCATTTT
d_call: TRBD2; j_call: TRBJ2-1; clone_size: once; v_call: TRBV25-1; cdr3_aa: CASSVAGAGDEQFF; cdr3_nt: TGTGCCAGCAGTGTAGCGGGAGCTGGGGATGAGCAGTTCTTC
d_call: -; j_call: TRBJ2-1; clone_size: -; v_call: TRBV6-5; cdr3_aa: CASSYPGPLNEQFF; cdr3_nt: TGTGCCAGCAGTTACCCGGGACCCCTCAATGAGCAGTTCTTC
d_call: -; j_call: TRBJ2-1; clone_size: -; v_call: TRBV10-2; cdr3_aa: CASSDPLENEQFF; cdr3_nt: TGCGCCAGCAGTGACCCCCTTGAGAATGAGCAGTTCTTC
d_call: -; j_call: TRBJ2-3; clone_size: -; v_call: TRBV19; cdr3_aa: CASSMDSGAYVGTDTQYF; cdr3_nt: TGTGCCAGTAGTATGGACAGTGGGGCCTACGTGGGCACAGATACGCAGTATTTT
d_call: TRBD2; j_call: TRBJ2-5; clone_size: once; v_call: TRBV9; cdr3_aa: CASSVVSGSATQYF; cdr3_nt: TGTGCCAGCAGCGTAGTTAGCGGGTCGGCGACCCAGTACTTC
d_call: TRBD1; j_call: TRBJ2-7; clone_size: -; v_call: TRBV7-9; cdr3_aa: CASSAPGTGYEQYF; cdr3_nt: TGTGCCAGCAGCGCCCCCGGGACAGGGTACGAGCAGTACTTC
d_call: -; j_call: TRBJ1-2; clone_size: -; v_call: TRBV19; cdr3_aa: CASTPRGPSGYTF; cdr3_nt: TGTGCCAGTACGCCGCGGGGGCCAAGTGGCTACACCTTC
d_call: TRBD1; j_call: TRBJ2-7; clone_size: -; v_call: TRBV7-2; cdr3_aa: CASSLVGQSSYEQYF; cdr3_nt: TGTGCCAGCAGCTTAGTGGGACAGAGCTCCTACGAGCAGTACTTC
d_call: -; j_call: TRBJ2-7; clone_size: once; v_call: TRBV6-6; cdr3_aa: CASSNRTNFYEQYF; cdr3_nt: TGTGCCAGCAGTAATCGGACAAATTTCTACGAGCAGTACTTC
d_call: -; j_call: TRBJ1-1; clone_size: -; v_call: TRBV7-6; cdr3_aa: CASSLGGVWYTEAFF; cdr3_nt: TGTGCCAGCAGCTTAGGAGGGGTATGGTACACTGAAGCTTTCTTT
d_call: -; j_call: TRBJ1-2; clone_size: -; v_call: TRBV19; cdr3_aa: CASSMGQPYGYTF; cdr3_nt: TGTGCCAGTAGTATGGGGCAGCCCTATGGCTACACCTTC
d_call: TRBD1; j_call: TRBJ2-7; clone_size: -; v_call: TRBV7-3; cdr3_aa: CASSLTPQGEGHEQYF; cdr3_nt: TGTGCCAGCAGCTTAACCCCACAGGGGGAAGGACACGAGCAGTACTTC
d_call: -; j_call: TRBJ2-5; clone_size: few; v_call: TRBV5-6; cdr3_aa: CASSWEEAGVETQYF; cdr3_nt: TGTGCCAGCAGCTGGGAAGAGGCAGGGGTAGAGACCCAGTACTTC
d_call: -; j_call: TRBJ2-5; clone_size: -; v_call: TRBV13; cdr3_aa: CASSLGWGPRETQYF; cdr3_nt: TGTGCCAGCAGCTTAGGCTGGGGGCCGAGAGAGACCCAGTACTTC
d_call: TRBD2; j_call: TRBJ2-3; clone_size: few; v_call: TRBV27; cdr3_aa: CASSFLSAGGPTDTQYF; cdr3_nt: TGTGCCAGCAGTTTTCTCTCAGCGGGAGGGCCGACAGATACGCAGTATTTT
d_call: -; j_call: TRBJ2-7; clone_size: -; v_call: TRBV9; cdr3_aa: CASSVSGSLEQYF; cdr3_nt: TGTGCCAGCAGCGTATCAGGGTCCCTTGAGCAGTACTTC
d_call: -; j_call: TRBJ2-7; clone_size: -; v_call: TRBV6-5; cdr3_aa: CASSLRDGSYEQYF; cdr3_nt: TGTGCCAGCAGCCTCCGGGACGGCTCCTACGAGCAGTACTTC
d_call: TRBD2; j_call: TRBJ2-1; clone_size: -; v_call: TRBV30; cdr3_aa: CAWIPGAGGSYNEQFF; cdr3_nt: TGTGCCTGGATTCCCGGAGCGGGAGGTTCCTACAATGAGCAGTTCTTC
d_call: TRBD2; j_call: TRBJ2-1; clone_size: few; v_call: TRBV28; cdr3_aa: CASTGGLRDNEQFF; cdr3_nt: TGTGCCAGTACGGGGGGACTCCGAGACAATGAGCAGTTCTTC
d_call: TRBD1; j_call: TRBJ2-5; clone_size: -; v_call: TRBV13; cdr3_aa: CASRPQGKEETQYF; cdr3_nt: TGTGCCAGCAGACCACAGGGGAAGGAAGAGACCCAGTACTTC
d_call: TRBD1; j_call: TRBJ1-1; clone_size: -; v_call: TRBV5-1; cdr3_aa: CASSLGQGAMNTEAFF; cdr3_nt: TGCGCCAGCAGCCTCGGACAGGGGGCGATGAACACTGAAGCTTTCTTT
d_call: TRBD1; j_call: TRBJ1-1; clone_size: -; v_call: TRBV9; cdr3_aa: CASSERQGAAEAFF; cdr3_nt: TGTGCCAGCAGCGAAAGACAGGGGGCGGCTGAAGCTTTCTTT
d_call: -; j_call: TRBJ2-1; clone_size: -; v_call: TRBV7-3; cdr3_aa: CASSLPESSYNEQFF; cdr3_nt: TGTGCCAGCAGCTTACCAGAGAGCTCCTACAATGAGCAGTTCTTC